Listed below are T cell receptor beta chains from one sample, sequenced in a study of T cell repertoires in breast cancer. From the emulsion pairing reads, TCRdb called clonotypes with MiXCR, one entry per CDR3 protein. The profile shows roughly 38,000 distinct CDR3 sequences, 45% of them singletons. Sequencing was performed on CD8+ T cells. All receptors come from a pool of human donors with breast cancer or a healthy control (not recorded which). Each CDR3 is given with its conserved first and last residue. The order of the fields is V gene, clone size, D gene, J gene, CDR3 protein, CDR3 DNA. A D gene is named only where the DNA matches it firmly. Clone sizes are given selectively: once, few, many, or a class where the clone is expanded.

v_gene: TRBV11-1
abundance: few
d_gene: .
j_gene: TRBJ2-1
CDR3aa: CASSSRLVGSNEQFF
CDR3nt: TGTGCCAGCAGCTCCCGACTAGTGGGTAGCAATGAGCAGTTCTTC

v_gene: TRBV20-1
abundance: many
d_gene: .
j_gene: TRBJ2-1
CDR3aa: CSWLGGLVNEQFF
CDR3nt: TGCAGCTGGTTGGGGGGTTTGGTAAATGAGCAGTTCTTC

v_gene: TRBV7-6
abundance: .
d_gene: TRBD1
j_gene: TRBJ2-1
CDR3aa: CASSSQTGATYNEQFF
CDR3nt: TGTGCCAGCAGCTCCCAGACAGGGGCGACCTACAATGAGCAGTTCTTC

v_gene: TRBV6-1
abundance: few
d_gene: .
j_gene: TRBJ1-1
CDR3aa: CASSDPGIGNTEAFF
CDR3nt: TGTGCCAGCAGTGATCCAGGGATCGGGAACACTGAAGCTTTCTTT

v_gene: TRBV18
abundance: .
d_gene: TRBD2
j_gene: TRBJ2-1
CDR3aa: CASSPGGSGYNEQFF
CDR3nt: TGTGCCAGCTCACCGGGCGGGAGTGGCTACAATGAGCAGTTCTTC

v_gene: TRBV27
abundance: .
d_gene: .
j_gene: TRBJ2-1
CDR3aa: CASSLNGKGWNEQFF
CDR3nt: TGTGCCAGCAGTTTAAACGGGAAGGGGTGGAATGAGCAGTTCTTC

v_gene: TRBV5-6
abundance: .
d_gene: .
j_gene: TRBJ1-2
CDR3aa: CASSPTTEQEAVYGYTF
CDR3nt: TGTGCCAGCAGCCCGACCACCGAACAGGAGGCGGTTTATGGCTACACCTTC

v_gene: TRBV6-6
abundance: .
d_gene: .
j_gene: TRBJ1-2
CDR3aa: CASSPGTLSTYGYTF
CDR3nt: TGTGCCAGCAGTCCAGGGACCCTATCTACCTATGGCTACACCTTC

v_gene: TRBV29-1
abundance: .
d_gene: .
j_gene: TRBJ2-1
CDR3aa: CSVALRSYNEQFF
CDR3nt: TGCAGCGTTGCATTAAGGTCCTACAATGAGCAGTTCTTC

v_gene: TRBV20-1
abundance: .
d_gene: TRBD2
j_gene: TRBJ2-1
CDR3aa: CSARLAGGVVNEQFF
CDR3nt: TGCAGTGCCAGACTAGCGGGAGGGGTTGTAAATGAGCAGTTCTTC

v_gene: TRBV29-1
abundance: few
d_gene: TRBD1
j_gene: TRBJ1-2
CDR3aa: CSITTGTNYGYTF
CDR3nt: TGCAGCATCACGACAGGGACTAACTATGGCTACACCTTC

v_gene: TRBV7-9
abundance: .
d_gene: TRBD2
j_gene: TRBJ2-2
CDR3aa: CASSALAGEAGELFF
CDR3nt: TGTGCCAGCAGCGCTTTAGCGGGAGAAGCCGGGGAGCTGTTTTTT

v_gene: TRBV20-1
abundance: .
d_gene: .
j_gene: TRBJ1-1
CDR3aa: CSARYDERNTEAFF
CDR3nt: TGCAGTGCCCGGTACGACGAGAGGAACACTGAAGCTTTCTTT

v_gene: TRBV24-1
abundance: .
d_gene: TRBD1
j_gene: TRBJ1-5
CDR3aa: CATSDSWDRLSNQPQHF
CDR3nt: TGTGCCACCAGTGACTCCTGGGACAGGTTGAGTAATCAGCCCCAGCATTTT

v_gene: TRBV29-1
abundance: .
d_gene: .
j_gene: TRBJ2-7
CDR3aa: CSVGSGPYEQYF
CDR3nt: TGCAGCGTTGGTTCAGGTCCCTACGAGCAGTACTTC

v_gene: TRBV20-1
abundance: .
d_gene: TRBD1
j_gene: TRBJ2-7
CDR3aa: CSAAASGGLAYEQYF
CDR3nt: TGCAGTGCAGCTGCCTCAGGGGGCTTAGCCTACGAGCAGTACTTC

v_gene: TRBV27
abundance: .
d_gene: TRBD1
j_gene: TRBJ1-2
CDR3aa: CASSLQTGDSYGHTF
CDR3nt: TGTGCCAGCAGTCTACAGACAGGGGATAGCTATGGCCACACCTTC

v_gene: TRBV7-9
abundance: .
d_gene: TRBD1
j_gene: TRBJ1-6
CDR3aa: CASSPRGQGRGSPLHF
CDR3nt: TGTGCCAGCAGCCCAAGAGGACAGGGGAGAGGTTCACCCCTCCACTTT

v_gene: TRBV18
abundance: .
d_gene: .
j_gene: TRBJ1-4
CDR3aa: CASSPDFTANEKLFF
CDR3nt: TGTGCCAGCTCACCTGACTTTACTGCTAATGAAAAACTGTTTTTT

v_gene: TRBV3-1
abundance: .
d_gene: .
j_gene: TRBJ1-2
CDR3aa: CASSQVGQRHGYTF
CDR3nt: TGTGCCAGCAGCCAAGTCGGACAGCGCCATGGCTACACCTTC

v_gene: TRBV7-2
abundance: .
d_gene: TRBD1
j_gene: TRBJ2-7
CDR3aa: CTSSHTDRPYEQYF
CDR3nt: TGTACCAGCAGCCACACGGACAGGCCCTACGAGCAGTACTTC

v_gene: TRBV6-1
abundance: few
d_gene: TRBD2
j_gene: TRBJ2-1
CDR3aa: CASSTSGRRRTEQFF
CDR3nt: TGTGCCAGCAGCACTAGCGGGAGGCGGAGGACTGAGCAGTTCTTC

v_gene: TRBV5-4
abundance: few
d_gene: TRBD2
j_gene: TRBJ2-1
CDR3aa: CASSKDSGGAFF
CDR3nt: TGTGCCAGCAGCAAAGATAGCGGGGGGGCCTTCTTC

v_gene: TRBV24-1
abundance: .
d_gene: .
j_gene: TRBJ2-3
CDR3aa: CATSRDGGTDTQYF
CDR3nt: TGTGCCACCAGTCGGGACGGGGGCACAGATACGCAGTATTTT

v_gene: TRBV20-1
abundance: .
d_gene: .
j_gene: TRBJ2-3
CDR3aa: CSARDPLVTDTQYF
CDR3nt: TGCAGTGCTAGAGATCCGCTAGTAACAGATACGCAGTATTTT

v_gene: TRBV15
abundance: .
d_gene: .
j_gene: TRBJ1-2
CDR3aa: CATSLTNQGYYGYTF
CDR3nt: TGTGCCACCAGCCTCACCAACCAGGGGTACTATGGCTACACCTTC

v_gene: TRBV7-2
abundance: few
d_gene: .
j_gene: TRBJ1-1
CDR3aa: CASSRFPQGGTEAFF
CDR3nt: TGTGCCAGCAGCAGATTCCCCCAGGGCGGCACTGAAGCTTTCTTT

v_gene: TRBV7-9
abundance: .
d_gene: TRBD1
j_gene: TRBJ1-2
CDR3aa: CASSPGQGLGYTF
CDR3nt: TGTGCCAGCAGCCCGGGACAGGGACTGGGCTACACCTTC

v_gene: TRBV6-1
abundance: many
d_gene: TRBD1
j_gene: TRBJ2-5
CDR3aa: CASSQTGVPPYF
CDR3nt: TGTGCCAGCAGTCAGACAGGGGTCCCTCCGTACTTC

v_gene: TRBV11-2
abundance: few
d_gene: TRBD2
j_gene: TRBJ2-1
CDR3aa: CASSLDILAVYNEQFF
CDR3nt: TGTGCCAGCAGCTTAGATATTCTAGCGGTCTACAATGAGCAGTTCTTC

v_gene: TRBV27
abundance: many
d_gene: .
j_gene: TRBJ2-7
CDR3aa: CASGGQPYEQYF
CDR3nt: TGTGCCAGCGGCGGCCAACCTTACGAGCAGTACTTC

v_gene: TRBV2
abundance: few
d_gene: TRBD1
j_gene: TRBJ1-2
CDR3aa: CATWDGQGYGYTF
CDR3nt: TGTGCCACCTGGGACGGACAGGGCTATGGCTACACCTTC

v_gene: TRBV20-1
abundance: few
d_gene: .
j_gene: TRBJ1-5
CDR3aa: CSARAVGFIGRQPQHF
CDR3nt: TGCAGTGCTAGGGCCGTGGGTTTCATAGGGAGACAGCCCCAGCATTTT

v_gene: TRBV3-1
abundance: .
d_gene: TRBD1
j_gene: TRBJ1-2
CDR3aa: CASRIGQGYGYTF
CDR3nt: TGTGCCAGCAGAATAGGACAGGGCTATGGCTACACCTTC

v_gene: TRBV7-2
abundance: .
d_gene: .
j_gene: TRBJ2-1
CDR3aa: CASSPPARGANEQFF
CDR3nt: TGTGCCAGCAGCCCACCAGCAAGGGGGGCGAATGAGCAGTTCTTC

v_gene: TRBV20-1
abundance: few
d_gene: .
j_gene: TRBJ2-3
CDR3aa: CSARDDRGGTDTQYF
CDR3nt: TGCAGTGCTAGAGATGACAGGGGAGGGACAGATACGCAGTATTTT

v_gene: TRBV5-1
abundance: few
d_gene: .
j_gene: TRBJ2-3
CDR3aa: CASSSQPGGAGMLDTQYF
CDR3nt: TGCGCCAGCAGCTCGCAGCCCGGAGGTGCAGGGATGTTAGATACGCAGTATTTT

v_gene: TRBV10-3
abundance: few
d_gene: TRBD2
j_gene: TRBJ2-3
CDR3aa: CAISSTSGTTSTDTQYF
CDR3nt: TGTGCCATCAGCTCGACTAGCGGGACCACTAGCACAGATACGCAGTATTTT

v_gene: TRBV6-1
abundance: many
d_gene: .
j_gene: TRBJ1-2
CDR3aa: CASSVASRGYTF
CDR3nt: TGTGCCAGCAGTGTGGCCAGTCGAGGCTACACCTTC

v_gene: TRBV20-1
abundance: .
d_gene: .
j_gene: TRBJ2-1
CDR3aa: CSANGSSNEQFF
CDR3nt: TGCAGTGCTAACGGGAGTAGCAATGAGCAGTTCTTC

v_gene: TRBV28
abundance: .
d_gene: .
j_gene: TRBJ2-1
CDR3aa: CASKGRGARNEQFF
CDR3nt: TGTGCCAGCAAAGGACGGGGGGCTCGGAATGAGCAGTTCTTC

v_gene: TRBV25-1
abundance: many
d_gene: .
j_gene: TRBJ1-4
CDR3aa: CASSELGRGDEKLFF
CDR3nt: TGTGCCAGCAGTGAATTGGGTAGGGGCGATGAAAAACTGTTTTTT

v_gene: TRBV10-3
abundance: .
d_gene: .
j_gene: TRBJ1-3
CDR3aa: CAISTQGAGNTIYF
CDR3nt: TGTGCCATCAGTACTCAGGGTGCTGGAAACACCATATATTTT

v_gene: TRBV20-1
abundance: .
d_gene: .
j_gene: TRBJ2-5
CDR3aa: CSTIEGGHTKTQYF
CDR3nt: TGCAGCACTATAGAGGGGGGGCACACAAAGACCCAGTACTTC

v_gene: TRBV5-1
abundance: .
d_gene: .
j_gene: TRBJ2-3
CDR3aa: CASSLRADTQYF
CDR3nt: TGCGCCAGCAGCTTGAGGGCCGATACGCAGTATTTT

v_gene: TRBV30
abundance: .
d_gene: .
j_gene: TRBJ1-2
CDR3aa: CAWSGVGRGNYGYTF
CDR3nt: TGTGCCTGGAGTGGAGTCGGCCGAGGGAACTATGGCTACACCTTC

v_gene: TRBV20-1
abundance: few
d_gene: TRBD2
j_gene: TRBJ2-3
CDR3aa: CSATPGLAAGEYF
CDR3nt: TGCAGTGCCACGCCGGGACTAGCGGCCGGGGAGTATTTT

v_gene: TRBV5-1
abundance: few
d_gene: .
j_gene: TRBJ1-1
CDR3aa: CASSRGHTNTEAFF
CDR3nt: TGCGCCAGCAGCAGGGGACACACGAACACTGAAGCTTTCTTT

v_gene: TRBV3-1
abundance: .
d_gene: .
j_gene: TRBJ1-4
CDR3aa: CASSHRQAYNEKLFF
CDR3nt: TGTGCCAGCAGCCATAGACAGGCCTATAATGAAAAACTGTTTTTT

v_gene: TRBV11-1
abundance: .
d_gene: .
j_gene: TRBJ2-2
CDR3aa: CASSLGQTGELFF
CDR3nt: TGTGCCAGCAGCTTAGGGCAAACCGGGGAGCTGTTTTTT

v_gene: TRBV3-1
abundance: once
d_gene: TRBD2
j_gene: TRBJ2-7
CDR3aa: CASSQGLAGEYYEQYF
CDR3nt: TGTGCCAGCAGCCAAGGTCTAGCGGGGGAATACTACGAGCAGTACTTC

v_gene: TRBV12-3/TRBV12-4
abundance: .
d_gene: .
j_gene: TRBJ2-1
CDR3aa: CASSLRPDNEQFF
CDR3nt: TGTGCCAGCAGTTTAAGGCCAGACAATGAGCAGTTCTTC

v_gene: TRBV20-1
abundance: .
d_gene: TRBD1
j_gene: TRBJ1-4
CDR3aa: CSALKVDRGGEKLFF
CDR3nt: TGCAGTGCCCTCAAGGTGGACAGGGGAGGTGAAAAACTGTTTTTT

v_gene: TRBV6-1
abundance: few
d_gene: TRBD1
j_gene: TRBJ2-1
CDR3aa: CASRQGQGSYNEQFF
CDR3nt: TGTGCCAGCAGACAAGGACAGGGCTCCTACAATGAGCAGTTCTTC

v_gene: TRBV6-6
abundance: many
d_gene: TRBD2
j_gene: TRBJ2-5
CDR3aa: CASSYGRGGRETQYF
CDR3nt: TGTGCCAGCAGTTACGGGCGGGGGGGCCGAGAGACCCAGTACTTC

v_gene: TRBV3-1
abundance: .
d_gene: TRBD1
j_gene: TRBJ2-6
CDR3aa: CASSQRDRGFSGANVLTF
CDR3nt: TGTGCCAGCAGCCAAAGGGACAGGGGTTTCTCTGGGGCCAACGTCCTGACTTTC

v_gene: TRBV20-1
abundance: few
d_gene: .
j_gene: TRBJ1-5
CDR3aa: CSASGGTGNQPQHF
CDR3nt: TGCAGTGCTAGCGGGGGCACTGGCAATCAGCCCCAGCATTTT